This is a list of T cell receptor beta chains from one sample in a study of cytomegalovirus exposure and HLA in healthy donors. The table came from immunoSEQ multiplex PCR; TCRdb's copy has only in-frame clones and leaves some out. The data contain roughly 140,000 clones, 75% to 80% of them singletons. Material for sequencing was PBMCs. All receptors derive from a woman in her thirties or forties in good health and CMV-seropositive. The CDR3 runs from the conserved cysteine through the conserved F or W. The order of the fields is D gene, V gene, J gene, clone size, CDR3 DNA, CDR3 protein. D genes are given only for firm matches. Clone size is shown for a subset of rows, as once, few, many or a class of expanded clone.

TRBD2	TRBV5-1	TRBJ2-6	-	TGCGCCAGCAGCTTACTAGCGGGAGGACCTAGCTCTGGGGCCAACGTCCTGACTTTC	CASSLLAGGPSSGANVLTF
TRBD2	TRBV19	TRBJ2-1	once	TGTGCCAGTAGGAGACTAGCGGGCCGGTTCTACAATGAGCAGTTCTTC	CASRRLAGRFYNEQFF
-	TRBV2	TRBJ1-1	-	TGTGCCAGCAGTGAGTTTGGAGTTAGCACTGAAGCTTTCTTT	CASSEFGVSTEAFF
TRBD1	TRBV7-9	TRBJ2-1	-	TGTGCCAGCAGCATATGGACAGGGTACGCGGATGAGCAGTTCTTC	CASSIWTGYADEQFF
-	TRBV28	TRBJ2-4	-	TGTGCCAGCAGTCACGGGGGTTCCAAAAACATTCAGTACTTC	CASSHGGSKNIQYF
-	TRBV6-9	TRBJ2-7	-	TGTGCCAGCAGTAAGGGGGTACTTGGATACGAGCAGTACTTC	CASSKGVLGYEQYF
-	TRBV7-8	TRBJ2-3	-	TGTGCCAGCAGCTTAGGAGGGTCCGGCACAGATACGCAGTATTTT	CASSLGGSGTDTQYF
-	TRBV27	TRBJ2-7	-	TGTGCCAGCAGTCCTATTTTGACAGGTTCCCACGAGCAGTACTTC	CASSPILTGSHEQYF
TRBD1	TRBV15	TRBJ1-1	few	TGTGCCACCAGCACGGACAGGGGTGAGACCCTTAACACTGAAGCTTTCTTT	CATSTDRGETLNTEAFF
TRBD1	TRBV28	TRBJ1-1	-	TGTGCCAGCAGATATTCGGACAGGGCATCTTTCTTT	CASRYSDRASFF
-	TRBV7-9	TRBJ1-3	-	TGTGCCAGCAGCTTACGGTTCTCTGGAAACACCATATATTTT	CASSLRFSGNTIYF
-	TRBV6-5	TRBJ2-5	-	TGTGCCAGCAGGCAGACGGGTCAAGAGACCCAGTACTTC	CASRQTGQETQYF
TRBD1	TRBV7-8	TRBJ1-1	-	TGTGCCAGCAGCATCCTCAACAGGGGGATGAACACTGAAGCTTTCTTT	CASSILNRGMNTEAFF
-	TRBV7-9	TRBJ1-1	-	TGTGCCAGCAACGAACTCATGAACACTGAAGCTTTCTTT	CASNELMNTEAFF
-	TRBV27	TRBJ2-7	-	TGTGCCAGCAGCCAATACAGCAGGGGCAGGGACTACGAGCAGTACTTC	CASSQYSRGRDYEQYF
-	TRBV27	TRBJ1-2	-	TGTGCCAGCAGTTTACAGGGAGGGCTGGGTTATGGCTACACCTTC	CASSLQGGLGYGYTF
TRBD1	TRBV14	TRBJ1-5	-	TGTGCCAGCAGCCAAACAGGGGTCTCGCAGCCCCAGCATTTT	CASSQTGVSQPQHF
TRBD2	TRBV4-1	TRBJ2-7	-	TGCGCCAGCAGCCAAGCTTCTAGCGGGACCTACGAGCAGTACTTC	CASSQASSGTYEQYF
-	TRBV19	TRBJ1-3	-	TGTGCCAGTGGGAGTCAGCTACGGACTGGAAACACCATATATTTT	CASGSQLRTGNTIYF
TRBD2	TRBV7-3	TRBJ2-7	-	TGTGCCAGCAGCTTAGGGACTAGCGGGAGTTCCCACTACGAGCAGTACTTC	CASSLGTSGSSHYEQYF
-	TRBV19	TRBJ2-5	-	TGTGCCAGTACCTCAGGGTGGGGCCAGGAGACCCAGTACTTC	CASTSGWGQETQYF
TRBD2	TRBV5-1	TRBJ2-3	-	TGCGCCAGCAGCTCGGGAGGAGTAAGGGATACGCAGTATTTT	CASSSGGVRDTQYF
-	TRBV5-1	TRBJ1-1	-	TGCGCCAGCAGCTTGGACAGTTTGAACACTGAAGCTTTCTTT	CASSLDSLNTEAFF
-	TRBV5-1	TRBJ1-3	-	TGCGCCAGCAGCTTGGGGAGCCCACGCTCTGGAAACACCATATATTTT	CASSLGSPRSGNTIYF
TRBD1	TRBV19	TRBJ2-7	-	TGTGCCACCTCGGGACAGCTTACCTACGAGCAGTACTTC	CATSGQLTYEQYF
-	TRBV5-4	TRBJ1-4	-	TGTGCCAGCAGCTTCGGTCCTGACGGGGAGGGACTGTTTTTT	CASSFGPDGEGLFF
-	TRBV5-4	TRBJ2-3	-	TGTGCCAGCAGCATTAGCGGATCAGATACGCAGTATTTT	CASSISGSDTQYF
-	TRBV2	TRBJ2-5	-	TGTGCCACCAGGCCCTCGCTACCCCAAGAGACCCAGTACTTC	CATRPSLPQETQYF
TRBD2	TRBV9	TRBJ2-7	-	TGTGCCAGCAGCCCCAGCGGGACCTACGAGCAGTACTTC	CASSPSGTYEQYF
TRBD2	TRBV11-2	TRBJ2-5	-	TGTGCCAGCACTCGCATAGGGGTCCCGGGACTAGGCGATTCAGAGACCCAGTACTTC	CASTRIGVPGLGDSETQYF
TRBD1	TRBV10-3	TRBJ2-3	-	TGTGCCATCAGTGAGTCCAGGGGGCGCGGCACAGATACGCAGTATTTT	CAISESRGRGTDTQYF
TRBD1	TRBV2	TRBJ1-5	-	TGTGCCAGCAGAGGGGACAGGGGGTATCAGCCCCAGCATTTT	CASRGDRGYQPQHF
-	TRBV6-5	TRBJ2-1	-	TGTGCCAGCAGTCGCGACTGGACTACGCTCAATGAGCAGTTCTTC	CASSRDWTTLNEQFF